This TCR beta chain was identified during a study of PD-L1 blockade in urothelial cancer. Background on the study: When patients started atezolizumab around 2014, it was given at 1,200 mg intravenously every 3 weeks. Bladder-origin urothelial cancer in males described about 90% of the 29 patients. Samples came from 3 weeks, at the second dose, and 6 weeks into treatment. Specimens of blood held a median count of about 150,000 T cells.

This CDR3 contains 12 residues. CDR1 is SGHNT, CDR2 YYREEE, per germline (reference sequence). The germline V and J ends were trimmed by 4 bases and 7 bases, with 12 bases remaining between them. Assay used: immunoSEQ multiplex PCR; TCRdb lists only in-frame clones, some missing. The data hold approximately 90,000 clones, with about four fifths observed a single time. The time point was: pretreatment peripheral blood. The TCR originated in a man in his 60s with urothelial cancer. This specimen was PBMCs, taken around atezolizumab (anti-PD-L1) treatment. The gene calls are TRBV5-4 and TRBJ2-7; no clear D gene. The CDR3 here is CASSPRLGEQYF. The DNA of the CDR3 is TGTGCCAGCAGCCCGAGGCTGGGTGAGCAGTACTTC. Combining the CDR3 with reference TRBV5-4 and TRBJ2-7 gives the whole variable domain ETGVTQSPTHLIKTRGQQVTLRCSSQSGHNTVSWYQQALGQGPQFIFQYYREEENGRGNFPPRFSGLQFPNYSSELNVNALELDDSALYLCASSPRLGEQYFGPGTRLTVT.